Below, 15 T cell receptor beta chains from the same sample are listed, as sequenced in a study of blood T cell repertoires in COVID-19. Clones were sequenced by immunoSEQ multiplex PCR, and TCRdb holds only the in-frame ones, with some missing. Among roughly 49,000 clones, 90% to 95% were seen once, and the ten largest hold around 1%. The sequencing input was peripheral blood. The source of these receptors is a man aged 55 to 70 with COVID-19, enrolled during active disease.

The chain links TRBV19 to TRBJ1-4, with TRBD1 identical over 7 bases. Germline trimming cut 5 bases from V and 4 bases from J; bases unmatched to any gene: 4. This CDR3 is 14 amino acids long. The germline gives CDR1 LNHDA, CDR2 SQIVND (reference sequence). CDR3 in amino acids: CASSPGQYNEKLFF. The CDR3 region has the DNA TGTGCCAGTAGTCCGGGACAGTATAATGAAAAACTGTTTTTT.

The chain couples TRBV19 to TRBJ2-1; 8 nucleotides agree with TRBD2. V lost 3 bases and J lost 5; bases outside the gene matches: 6. Germline V gene data show CDR1 as LNHDA and CDR2 as SQIVND (reference sequence). This CDR3 contains 15 residues. The CDR3 DNA sequence: TGTGCCAGTAGTATGACGGGGGGGCCCCACAATGAGCAGTTCTTC. Translation: CASSMTGGPHNEQFF.

The chain recombines TRBV19 with TRBJ1-3; D unclear. V was clipped by 6 bases and J by 3 bases, with 15 bases between them. The CDR3 has 15 amino acids. Germline lookup yields CDR1 LNHDA and CDR2 SQIVND (reference sequence). CDR3 region: CASSAWEEGGNTIYF. The CDR3 DNA sequence: TGTGCCAGTAGCGCGTGGGAGGAAGGTGGAAACACCATATATTTT.

CDR3 bases: TGTGCCAGCAGTTATCTGAGGCAGTTGAACACTGAAGCTTTCTTT. Encoded protein: CASSYLRQLNTEAFF. This rearrangement joins TRBV6-5 to TRBJ1-1; no clear D. The germline CDR1 and CDR2 sequences are MNHEY and SVGAGI. The CDR3 is made up of 15 amino acids. V lost 3 bases and J lost 0, with 11 bases in between.

This chain connects TRBV6-5 to TRBJ1-1, with D perhaps matching TRBD1 (5 bases). From germline, CDR1 is MNHEY and CDR2 SVGAGI. V lost 10 bases and J lost 1, with 16 bases in between. This CDR3 is built from 14 residues. CDR3: CATRGLSPNTEAFF. The CDR3 nucleotides are TGTGCCACAAGGGGTCTCAGCCCGAACACTGAAGCTTTCTTT.

The chain combines TRBV7-9 with TRBJ1-4; D remains ambiguous. From germline, CDR1 is SEHNR and CDR2 FQNEAQ (reference sequence). The CDR3 extends over 16 amino acids. Trimming took 5 bases from V and 8 from J, leaving 21 bases between them. The CDR3 here is CASSPPIGSGYEKLFF. The CDR3 DNA is TGTGCCAGCAGCCCCCCAATAGGGAGTGGTTACGAAAAACTGTTTTTT.

This rearrangement joins TRBV19 to TRBJ1-4, with unresolved D. Germline CDR1 reads LNHDA; CDR2 reads SQIVND (reference sequence). This CDR3 spans 14 amino acids. V gave up 6 bases and J gave up 0 bases, with 8 bases separating them. The CDR3 spells CASRAGATNEKLFF. The CDR3, as DNA: TGTGCCAGTAGAGCAGGTGCAACTAATGAAAAACTGTTTTTT.

The chain carries TRBV5-1 and TRBJ1-1; D is perhaps TRBD1 (5 bases). Germline V gives CDR1 SGHRS, CDR2 YFSETQ. Trimming took off 0 bases at V and 4 bases at J, with 10 bases between the two ends. The CDR3 is 14 amino acids. CDR3 sequence reads: CASSLGTLSTEAFF. CDR3 nucleotides: TGCGCCAGCAGCTTGGGGACATTGAGCACTGAAGCTTTCTTT.

The chain uses TRBV6-6 and TRBJ1-3, with TRBD1 as a possible D gene (6 bases). CDR1 is MNHNY and CDR2 is SVGAGI in the germline V gene (reference sequence). The CDR3 sequence is 16 residues long. V dropped 0 bases and J dropped 4 bases, with 13 bases sitting between them. For the CDR3, the DNA is TGTGCCAGCAGTTACTCCGGGGGGCTGAGGGGAAACACCATATATTTT. Its protein is CASSYSGGLRGNTIYF.

The chain uses TRBV6-5 and TRBJ2-7; the D gene is possibly TRBD2 (6 bases). V was trimmed by 6 bases and J by 7 bases, leaving 13 bases between them. This CDR3 region has 12 residues. Germline values: CDR1 MNHEY, CDR2 SVGAGI. CDR3: CASSSGGREQYF. The CDR3, as DNA: TGTGCCAGCAGCTCCGGGGGTCGGGAGCAGTACTTC.

The chain recombines TRBV28 with TRBJ1-4; tentative D call: TRBD1 (6 bases). The ends were cut back, 6 bases at V and 15 bases at J, with 17 bases in the middle. Germline V gene sequence: CDR1 MDHEN, CDR2 SYDVKM. The CDR3 runs to 12 residues. The CDR3 reads CASRTSQGRVFF. The CDR3 DNA reads TGTGCCAGCAGGACCAGTCAGGGGAGGGTGTTTTTT.

This sequence joins TRBV19 and TRBJ1-1, with TRBD1 identical over 8 bases. Germline V gene sequence: CDR1 LNHDA, CDR2 SQIVND (reference sequence). This CDR3 is 15 amino acids long. V shed 6 bases, J shed 0 bases, and the junction held 6 bases outside the gene matches. CDR3 amino acids: CASSDRGLLNTEAFF. DNA of the CDR3: TGTGCCAGTAGCGACAGGGGTCTCCTGAACACTGAAGCTTTCTTT. Full variable domain (rest looked up from reference TRBV19 and TRBJ1-1): DGGITQSPKYLFRKEGQNVTLSCEQNLNHDAMYWYRQDPGQGLRLIYYSQIVNDFQKGDIAEGYSVSREKKESFPLTVTSAQKNPTAFYLCASSDRGLLNTEAFFGQGTRLTVV.

This clone showed up just once. The rearrangement joins TRBV12-2 to TRBJ2-7; TRBD2 is the table's D call and was not checked against the DNA. TRBV12-2 is marked as a pseudogene. The CDR3 sequence is 16 residues long. CDR3 nucleotide sequence: TGTGCAAGTCGCTTAGTTTTGGCCGGAGGGGAGAACGAGCAGTACTTC. Amino acid sequence: CASRLVLAGGENEQYF.

V usage is TRBV28 and J usage is TRBJ1-1; D remains unclear. This CDR3 has 14 amino acids. Germline assignment: CDR1 MDHEN and CDR2 SYDVKM. Trimming took 1 base from V and 6 from J, leaving 12 bases between them. CDR3 bases: TGTGCCAGCAGTTTATTAGTCCGGGTCTCTGAAGCTTTCTTT. It codes for CASSLLVRVSEAFF. The variable domain in full, completed from reference TRBV28 and TRBJ1-1, reads DVKVTQSSRYLVKRTGEKVFLECVQDMDHENMFWYRQDPGLGLRLIYFSYDVKMKEKGDIPEGYSVSREKKERFSLILESASTNQTSMYLCASSLLVRVSEAFFGQGTRLTVV.

The genes are TRBV5-4 and TRBJ1-6, with 12 bases lining up with TRBD1. Germline CDR1 SGHNT, CDR2 YYREEE (reference sequence). Trimming cost V 0 bases and J 7 bases; bases outside gene matches: 2. The CDR3 totals 16 residues. The CDR3 loop is CASSLGDRGRNSPLHF. DNA for the CDR3: TGTGCCAGCAGCTTGGGGGACAGGGGGCGAAATTCACCCCTCCACTTT.